The T cell receptor (beta chain) described here comes from a study of T cell responses to AZD1222 COVID-19 vaccine. In the study overall: Whether given at about 4 or about 12 weeks, second doses were pooled.

General study findings and limits: There were mostly white British donors and more females than males, and clonal diversity was possibly underestimated. Vaccine-associated CD4 TCRs ranged over spike, dominating at 160-218 and 743-854.

The table came from immunoSEQ multiplex PCR; TCRdb's copy has only in-frame clones and leaves some out. This sample has 110,000 to 150,000 clones, with over 90% found just once. As to this clone: Its antigen is unknown.

CDR1 LGHNA and CDR2 YNFKEQ come from the germline V gene. The CDR3 runs 15 residues. Unmatched junction bases numbered 10, after V lost 4 bases and J lost 6 bases. Material: peripheral blood, obtained on day 0 of AZD1222 vaccination. This clonotype was sampled from an adult in good health. The gene calls are TRBV4-2 and TRBJ2-7; 9 bases line up with TRBD1. CDR3 nucleotide sequence: TGTGCCAGCAGCCCTGACAGGACAGGGGTCTTCGAGCAGTACTTC. Its translation is CASSPDRTGVFEQYF.